The 19 T cell receptor beta chains in this list originate from one sample, sequenced in a study of cytomegalovirus exposure and HLA in healthy donors. PCR involved 60 Vbeta and 13 Jbeta primers. Clones were sequenced by immunoSEQ multiplex PCR, and TCRdb holds only the in-frame ones, with some missing. The table has about 150,000 clones, roughly 79% seen once. Sequences were obtained from PBMCs. The origin of the receptors is a male donor in good health and CMV-seronegative.

The chain employs TRBV19 and TRBJ2-4; TRBD2 matches 11 bases. After removal of 5 bases from V and 9 bases from J, the junction contained 15 bases not matched to a gene. The CDR3 extends over 17 amino acids. The germline V gene encodes CDR1 LNHDA and CDR2 SQIVND (reference sequence). CDR3 nucleotide sequence: TGTGCCAGTAGTCTCCAGGGGACTAGCGGCCCTTCTGTCATTCAGTACTTC. Its protein product is CASSLQGTSGPSVIQYF.

The J gene is TRBJ2-1, the V gene TRBV27; 12 bases agree with TRBD1. Trimming removed 5 bases from V and 9 bases from J; junction bases left unmatched: 11. CDR1 is MNHEY, CDR2 SMNVEV, per germline (reference sequence). This CDR3 region has 16 residues. CDR3 DNA sequence: TGTGCCAGCAGTCCATACCGGGACAGGGGGCTAGTTGAGCAGTTCTTC. Amino acid sequence: CASSPYRDRGLVEQFF.

Only a few counts were recorded for this clone. The chain uses TRBV6-6 and TRBJ2-7; 8 bases fit TRBD1. The CDR3 has 15 residues. The trim removed 5 bases at V and 3 bases at J, leaving 9 bases unmatched. Germline V gene data show CDR1 as MNHNY and CDR2 as SVGAGI (reference sequence). The DNA for the CDR3 is TGTGCCAGCAGTCGTGACAGGGGAGGAAGCTACGAGCAGTACTTC. It encodes CASSRDRGGSYEQYF.

V is TRBV29-1 and J is TRBJ2-5; 8 bases align to TRBD1. CDR1 SQVTM and CDR2 ANQGSEA come from the germline V gene. The CDR3 is 12 residues long. V trimming: 4 bases; J trimming: 5 bases; junction bases outside the gene matches: 3. The CDR3 coding sequence is TGCAGCGTTGGGACAGGGACGGAGACCCAGTACTTC. It encodes CSVGTGTETQYF.

The chain recombines TRBV4-1 with TRBJ2-1; 8 positions agree with TRBD2. This CDR3 spans 15 amino acids. The germline gives CDR1 MGHRA, CDR2 YSYEKL. J gave up 7 bases and V 0 bases, and 5 bases lay outside the gene matches. The CDR3 region is CASSQDPGGGNEQFF. In nucleotides, the CDR3 is TGCGCCAGCAGCCAAGACCCGGGGGGGGGAAATGAGCAGTTCTTC.

The CDR3 sequence is CSAARDGGVDTQYF. CDR3 in DNA: TGCAGCGCCGCACGGGACGGGGGGGTGGATACGCAGTATTTT. This chain uses TRBV29-1 with TRBJ2-3, with 8 bases fitting TRBD2. Germline loops: CDR1 SQVTM, CDR2 ANQGSEA. The V and J ends lost 7 bases and 6 bases, in that order; junction bases with no gene match: 12. This CDR3 is built from 14 residues.

CDR3 nucleotides: TGTGCCAGCAGCTTGAGAGGGAGCACTGAAGCTTTCTTT. Translated, it gives CASSLRGSTEAFF. The V and J genes are TRBV7-6 and TRBJ1-1, with D hard to call. Trimming removed 3 bases at V and 4 bases at J, with 9 bases between. Germline loops: CDR1 SGHVS, CDR2 FNYEAQ. The CDR3 totals 13 residues.

This clone was detected a few times. An end of the junction differs from the germline gene, which may be a read error. The chain links TRBV6-1 to TRBJ2-5; 8 bases line up with TRBD1. CDR1 is MNHNS, CDR2 SASEGT, per germline. CDR3 length: 12 residues. The CDR3 here is CASSSWTGTENF. The CDR3 DNA follows: TGTGCCAGCAGCTCCTGGACAGGGACAGAAAACTTC.

This clone was found a few times. The junction departs from germline at one end; a sequencing error may be responsible. The DNA for the CDR3 is TGTTCCAGCAGCTTAGAGGACAGGCTATCCTACGAGCAGTACTTC. Protein product: CSSSLEDRLSYEQYF. The rearrangement uses TRBV7-9 and TRBJ2-7; 7 bases fit TRBD1. Germline CDR1 reads SEHNR; CDR2 reads FQNEAQ (reference sequence). The CDR3 covers 15 residues.

The rearrangement joins TRBV6-5 to TRBJ2-7; 8 bases line up with TRBD2. The CDR3 has 12 residues. Germline CDR1 is MNHEY and CDR2 is SVGAGI. The V gene end was trimmed by 5 bases and the J gene end by 7 bases; junction bases not matched to a gene: 4. The CDR3 DNA reads TGTGCCAGCAGTCCCCGGGGGGGAGAGCAGTACTTC. Residues: CASSPRGGEQYF.

The rearrangement uses TRBV4-1 and TRBJ2-7, with D possibly matching TRBD1 (6 bases). CDR3 length: 14 residues. Germline values: CDR1 MGHRA, CDR2 YSYEKL. The V gene lost 3 bases and the J gene lost 6 bases, with 15 bases spanning the gap. The CDR3 loop is CASSHQPTGFEQYF. In DNA form, the CDR3 reads TGCGCCAGCAGCCATCAACCCACAGGGTTCGAGCAGTACTTC.

The rearrangement uses TRBV19 and TRBJ1-2; D uncertain. The V end was cut by 4 bases, the J end by 2 bases, with 14 bases between. This CDR3 region has 15 residues. Per the germline V gene, CDR1 is LNHDA and CDR2 is SQIVND (reference sequence). For the CDR3, the DNA is TGTGCCAGTAGTACCTCCGGGGTGCGGAACTATGGCTACACCTTC. It is translated as CASSTSGVRNYGYTF.

This clone came up once. The chain employs TRBV7-6 and TRBJ1-5, with D possibly TRBD1 on 6 matching bases. Germline CDR1 SGHVS, CDR2 FNYEAQ. The V end lost 6 bases, the J end lost 5 bases, and 17 bases lay between the germline ends. CDR3 size: 15 residues. The CDR3 DNA reads as TGTGCCAGCAGTCCCCTGACAGGACGCGATCAGCCCCAGCATTTT. Translating gives CASSPLTGRDQPQHF.

The rearrangement uses TRBV9 and TRBJ1-3; D gene unclear. CDR1 and CDR2 from the germline V gene are SGDLS and YYNGEE. CDR3 length: 14 residues. Trimming took 0 bases from V and 4 from J, leaving 8 bases between them. The CDR3 DNA follows: TGTGCCAGCAGCGTAGGCTCAGGAGGAAACACCATATATTTT. It is translated as CASSVGSGGNTIYF. Filled out from reference TRBV9 and TRBJ1-3, the complete variable domain reads DSGVTQTPKHLITATGQRVTLRCSPRSGDLSVYWYQQSLDQGLQFLIQYYNGEERAKGNILERFSAQQFPDLHSELNLSSLELGDSALYFCASSVGSGGNTIYFGEGSWLTVV.

The rearrangement uses TRBV27 and TRBJ2-6; a weak D match, TRBD1 (6 bases). There are 18 residues in the CDR3. V gave up 4 bases and J gave up 1 base, with 17 bases separating them. The germline gives CDR1 MNHEY, CDR2 SMNVEV (reference sequence). The CDR3, as DNA: TGTGCCAGCAGTTCCTGGGGGCCATCATTTTCTGGGGCCAACGTCCTGACTTTC. It yields the protein CASSSWGPSFSGANVLTF.

The genes are TRBV18 and TRBJ1-4; D is perhaps TRBD1 (6 bases). Germline-derived CDR1 and CDR2 are KGHSH and LQKENI. V lost 2 bases to trimming and J lost 2 bases, with 18 bases between them. The CDR3 is 18 amino acids. CDR3 in amino acids: CASSPYGAGATTNEKLFF. The CDR3 nucleotides are TGTGCCAGCTCACCATATGGGGCAGGGGCGACCACTAATGAAAAACTGTTTTTT. Full variable domain (missing parts from reference TRBV18 and TRBJ1-4): NAGVMQNPRHLVRRRGQEARLRCSPMKGHSHVYWYRQLPEEGLKFMVYLQKENIIDESGMPKERFSAEFPKEGPSILRIQQVVRGDSAAYFCASSPYGAGATTNEKLFFGSGTQLSVL.

CDR3 in DNA: TGTGCCAGCAGCTTAGTTCGGACAGGTACTGAAGCTTTCTTT. Amino acids: CASSLVRTGTEAFF. The J gene is TRBJ1-1, the V gene TRBV11-2, with TRBD1 matching 7 bases. J gave up 5 bases and V 1 base, and 4 bases lay outside the gene matches. Germline values: CDR1 SGHAT, CDR2 FQNNGV. This CDR3 contains 14 residues.

The CDR3 region is CASSLRGRADTQYF. CDR3 DNA: TGTGCCAGCAGCTTGCGAGGGAGGGCAGATACGCAGTATTTT. This rearrangement joins TRBV5-5 to TRBJ2-3; TRBD2 agrees at 7 bases. The CDR3 loop spans 14 amino acids. The V and J ends lost 1 base and 4 bases, in that order; junction bases with no gene match: 3. Germline CDR1 SGHKS, CDR2 YYEKEE (reference sequence).

The chain links TRBV11-2 to TRBJ2-5, with D maybe TRBD1 (6 bases). TRBJ2-7 explains the end of the DNA better; the J call may be wrong. Germline V gene lookup returns CDR1 SGHAT and CDR2 FQNNGV. There are 16 residues in the CDR3. The DNA of the CDR3 is TGTGCCAGCAGCTTAGATTCGGCAGGGGCGGGCTACGAGCAGTACTTC. As protein: CASSLDSAGAGYEQYF.